These 5 T cell receptor beta chains were sequenced from one sample in a study of response to subunit inactivated influenza vaccine. TCRdb processed the RT-PCR reads anew with MiXCR; each CDR3 protein has one entry. The table lists around 320,000 distinct CDR3 sequences, approximately 23% of them singletons. Sample: PBMCs from blood, taken approximately 20 months after vaccination. The receptors shown here come from a man aged 50 to 69 who received an inactivated influenza vaccine.

The chain joins TRBV28 to TRBJ1-1; D unclear. The CDR3 length is 13 residues. Trimming shortened V by 3 bases and J by 4 bases, and 9 bases separated the two germline ends. Germline lookup yields CDR1 MDHEN and CDR2 SYDVKM. CDR3 nucleotide sequence: TGTGCCAGCAGTTTTCGGGTACCCACTGAAGCTTTCTTT. Its protein is CASSFRVPTEAFF.

This clonotype came up a few times. The V gene is TRBV20-1, the J gene TRBJ2-1; TRBD2 agrees at 12 bases. Germline V CDR1 and CDR2: DFQATT, SNEGSKA (reference sequence). The CDR3 runs to 14 residues. V lost 6 bases and J lost 4; bases outside the gene matches: 4. The CDR3 DNA sequence: TGCAGTGCCCCTAGCGGGAGGGAATACAATGAGCAGTTCTTC. This gives the protein CSAPSGREYNEQFF.

The sample holds a few counts of this clonotype. The chain links TRBV5-1 to TRBJ1-2, with 8 bases identical to TRBD1. The V gene end was trimmed by 5 bases and the J gene end by 6 bases; junction bases not matched to a gene: 9. The CDR3 spans 14 residues. The germline V gene has CDR1 SGHRS and CDR2 YFSETQ. CDR3: CASRPLQGGDGYTF. The CDR3 bases are TGCGCCAGCAGGCCTCTACAGGGGGGAGATGGCTACACCTTC.

This clonotype has just a few counts. The chain recombines TRBV20-1 with TRBJ2-7; D might be TRBD1 (5 bases). Germline V gene data show CDR1 as DFQATT and CDR2 as SNEGSKA (reference sequence). Trimming removed 0 bases at V and 10 bases at J, with 16 bases between. This CDR3 is built from 13 residues. The CDR3, as DNA: TGCAGTGCTAGAGATTTCCGGCAGGGCCGACAGTACTTC. Translated, it gives CSARDFRQGRQYF.

This clonotype was seen at least ten times. The V call is TRBV7-8, the J call TRBJ1-6; TRBD1 is a possible D gene (5 bases). The germline V gene encodes CDR1 SGHVS and CDR2 FQNEAQ. V lost 5 bases to trimming and J lost 9 bases, with 20 bases between them. The CDR3 length is 16 residues. This CDR3 reads CASSPEGGTTGSPLHF. CDR3 in DNA: TGTGCCAGCAGCCCCGAGGGAGGGACCACGGGTTCACCCCTCCACTTT.